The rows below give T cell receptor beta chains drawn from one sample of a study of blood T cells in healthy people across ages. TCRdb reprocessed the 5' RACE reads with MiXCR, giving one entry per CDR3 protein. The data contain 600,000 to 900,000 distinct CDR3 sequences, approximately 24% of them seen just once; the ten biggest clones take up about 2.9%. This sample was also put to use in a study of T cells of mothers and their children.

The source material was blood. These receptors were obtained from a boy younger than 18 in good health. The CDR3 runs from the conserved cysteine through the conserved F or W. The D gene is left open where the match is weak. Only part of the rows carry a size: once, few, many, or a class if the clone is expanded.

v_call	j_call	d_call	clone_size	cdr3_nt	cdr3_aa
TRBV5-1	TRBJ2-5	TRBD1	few	TGCGCCAGCAGCGGACCGACAGGGGGACAAGAGACCCAGTACTTC	CASSGPTGGQETQYF
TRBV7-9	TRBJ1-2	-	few	TGTGCCAGCGGCCGACAGGAGGGCTACACCTTC	CASGRQEGYTF
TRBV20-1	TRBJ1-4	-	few	TGCAGTGCAACTAAAGGGCGCCGGGGGGTTAATGAAAAACTGTTTTTT	CSATKGRRGVNEKLFF
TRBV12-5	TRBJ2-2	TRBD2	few	TGTGCTAGTGGTTCATCCCTAGCGGTCGGGGAGCTGTTTTTT	CASGSSLAVGELFF
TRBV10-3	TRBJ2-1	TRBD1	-	TGTGCCATCAGTGATCCCGGGACAGGGTTCTATGAGCAGTTCTTC	CAISDPGTGFYEQFF
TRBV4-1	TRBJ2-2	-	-	TGCACCAGCAGCCTGAAGAGAACCGGGGAGCTGTTTTTT	CTSSLKRTGELFF
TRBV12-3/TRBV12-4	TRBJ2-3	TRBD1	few	TGTGCCAGCAGTAACCGACAGGGGGCGATCACAGATACGCAGTATTTT	CASSNRQGAITDTQYF
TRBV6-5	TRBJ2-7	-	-	TGTGCCAGCAGTTACCTCAGGGACCGAGTCTACGAGCAGTACTTC	CASSYLRDRVYEQYF
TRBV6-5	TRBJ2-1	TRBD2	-	TGTGCCAGCAGTTTAGCGGGACCACCGCAGTTCTTC	CASSLAGPPQFF
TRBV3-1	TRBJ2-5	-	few	TGTGCCAGCAGCCAAGAGGGAGAAGAGACCCAGTACTTC	CASSQEGEETQYF
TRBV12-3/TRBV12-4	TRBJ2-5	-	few	TGTGCCAGCAGTTTTGGTTCCACCCCCCAAGAGACCCAGTACTTC	CASSFGSTPQETQYF
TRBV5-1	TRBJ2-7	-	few	TGCGCCAGCAGCTCGGACACCTACGAGCAGTACTTC	CASSSDTYEQYF
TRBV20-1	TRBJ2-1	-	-	TGCGCAAGCCTGGGGGGGCCGTCTGAGCAGTTCTTC	CASLGGPSEQFF
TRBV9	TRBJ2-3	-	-	TGTGCCAGCAGCGGGCGGAAGGGGGGCACCACAGATACGCAGTATTTT	CASSGRKGGTTDTQYF
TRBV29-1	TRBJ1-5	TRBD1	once	TGCAGCGTTCGACAGGGAAGCAATCAGCCCCAGCATTTT	CSVRQGSNQPQHF
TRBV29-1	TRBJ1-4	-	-	TGCAGCGTCCCCATGGCTGCCAGCGCTGTGGGTGAAAAACTGTTTTTT	CSVPMAASAVGEKLFF
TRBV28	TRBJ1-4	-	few	TGTGCCAGCAGTCCCATGGTGGAAAAACTGTTTTTT	CASSPMVEKLFF
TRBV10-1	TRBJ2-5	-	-	TGCGCCAGCGTACTACGCCAAGAGACCCAGTACTTC	CASVLRQETQYF
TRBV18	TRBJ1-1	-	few	TGTGCCAGCTCACCACTGGGAACTGGAGCTTTCTTT	CASSPLGTGAFF
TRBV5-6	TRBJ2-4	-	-	TGTGCCAGCAGCTTGGCTGGGCGAGATGACATTCAGTACTTC	CASSLAGRDDIQYF
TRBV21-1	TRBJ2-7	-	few	TGTGCCAGCAGCAATTCGGACAGGGGGAGCTCCTACGAGCAGTACTTC	CASSNSDRGSSYEQYF
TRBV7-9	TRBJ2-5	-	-	TGTGCCGGCAGCTTACTGGGAGAGACCCAGTACTTC	CAGSLLGETQYF
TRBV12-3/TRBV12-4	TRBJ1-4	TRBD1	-	TGTGCCAGCAGACCTGGACAGGGGGTGATAGCTAATGAAAAACTGTTTTTT	CASRPGQGVIANEKLFF
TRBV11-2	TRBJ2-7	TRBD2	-	TGTGCCAGCAGGTCGGGACTAGACGGGGAGCAGTACTTC	CASRSGLDGEQYF
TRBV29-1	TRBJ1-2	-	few	TGCAGCGTTGAAGAGGGAGGGCCGCACTATGGCTACACCTTC	CSVEEGGPHYGYTF
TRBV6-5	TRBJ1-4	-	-	TGTGCCAGCAGTTACGGGGAGACAAATGAAAAACTGTTTTTT	CASSYGETNEKLFF
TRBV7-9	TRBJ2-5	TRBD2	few	TGTGCCAGCAGCTTCGAGCGGGGTATACAAGAGACCCAGTACTTC	CASSFERGIQETQYF
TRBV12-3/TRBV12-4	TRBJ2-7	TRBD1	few	TGTGCCAGCAGTAAGCGTAGGGGGCTGTACGAGCAGTACTTC	CASSKRRGLYEQYF
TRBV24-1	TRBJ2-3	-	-	TGTGCCGCCGCCAACAGGGAGAAGAGGACGCAGTATTTT	CAAANREKRTQYF
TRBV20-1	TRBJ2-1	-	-	TGCAGTGCTACTGAATCGGGACTCACCGGGAATGAGCAGTTCTTC	CSATESGLTGNEQFF
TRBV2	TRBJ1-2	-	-	TGTGCCAGCAGTGAAGCGCTTGGGGGGGTACGGGGCTACACCTTC	CASSEALGGVRGYTF
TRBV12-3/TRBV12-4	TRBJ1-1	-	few	TGTGCCAGCAGTTTCGGGCTCCACACTGAAGCTTTCTTT	CASSFGLHTEAFF
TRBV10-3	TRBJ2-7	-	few	TGTGCCATCAGTGAGTCGACCTACGAGCGGTACTTC	CAISESTYERYF
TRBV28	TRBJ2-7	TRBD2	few	TGTGCCAGCAGTTTGTTAGCGGGAGTATACGACGAGCAGTACTTC	CASSLLAGVYDEQYF
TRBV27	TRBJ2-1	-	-	TGTGCCAGCAGTAAGACTGGGCTCAATGAGCAGTTCTTC	CASSKTGLNEQFF
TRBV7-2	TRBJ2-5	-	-	TGTGCCAGCAGCTTAGAAGGTTGGGAGCAGTGCTTC	CASSLEGWEQCF
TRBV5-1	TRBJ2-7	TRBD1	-	TGCGCCAGCAGCTACGGGACAGACATCTCCTACGAGCAGTACTTC	CASSYGTDISYEQYF
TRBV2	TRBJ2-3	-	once	TGTGCCAGCAGACGGGGGCTGAGAGATACGCAGTATTTT	CASRRGLRDTQYF
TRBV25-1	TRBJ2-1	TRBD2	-	TGTGCCACCCGTGGGCAAGCGGGGGATGAGCAGTTCTTC	CATRGQAGDEQFF
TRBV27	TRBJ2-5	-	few	TGTGCCAGCAGTAGGGAGACAGGTGGGGAGACCCAGTACTTC	CASSRETGGETQYF
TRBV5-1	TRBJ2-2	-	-	TGCGCCAGCAGCTTGGGACGTGGGGGCCGAAACACCGGGGAGCTGTTTTTT	CASSLGRGGRNTGELFF
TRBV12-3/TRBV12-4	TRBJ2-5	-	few	TGTGCCAGCAGGTTAGGACGGGAGACCCAGTACTTC	CASRLGRETQYF
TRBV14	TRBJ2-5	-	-	TGTGCCAGCAGCCAAGGTCGACAGGGAGGAGTGGAGACCCAGTACTTC	CASSQGRQGGVETQYF
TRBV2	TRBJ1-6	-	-	TGTGCCAGCACTGTGGCCCTCTATAATTCACCCCTCCACTTT	CASTVALYNSPLHF